These 21 T cell receptor beta chains share one sample of origin, sequenced in a study of molecular identifiers for immune sequencing clone quantification. TCRdb analysed the PCR reads with MiXCR anew, one entry per CDR3 protein. The repertoire holds a few hundred thousand distinct CDR3 sequences, with about 23% as singletons. Sequences were obtained from naive CD8+ T cells from blood, with Jurkat cell RNA spiked in. Sample subset: FACS-sorted CD8+CD4-CCR7+CD45RA+ naive T cells. The receptors were gathered from a human donor in good health. Some libraries in this study had Jurkat cell RNA spiked in.

This clonotype was seen ten or more times. This sequence joins TRBV29-1 and TRBJ2-1, with D unresolved. Trimming shortened V by 7 bases and J by 5 bases, and 9 bases separated the two germline ends. CDR3 length: 11 residues. Germline assignment: CDR1 SQVTM and CDR2 ANQGSEA. The CDR3 bases are TGCAGCGGCGGTCTAGACAATGAGCAGTTCTTC. Protein: CSGGLDNEQFF.

Regarding this clonotype: Relative to the germline gene, one junction end is altered; a read error may explain this. The CDR3, as DNA: TGTGCCAGCAGTTTAGAGAAGGGACAGACTAACTATGGCTACAGCTTC. Protein sequence: CASSLEKGQTNYGYSF. The gene calls are TRBV6-6 and TRBJ1-2, with 7 bases fitting TRBD1. CDR1 is MNHNY, CDR2 SVGAGI, per germline (reference sequence). This CDR3 has 16 amino acids.

As to this clonotype: This may be a read error, as it is one base from a much larger clone. The chain uses TRBV5-4 and TRBJ2-7, with 14 nucleotides matching TRBD2. The CDR3 is 15 residues long. The germline V gene encodes CDR1 SGHNT and CDR2 YYREEE (reference sequence). CDR3 bases: TGTGCCAGCAGCCCGGGACTAGCGGGAGAGTACGAGCAGCACTTC. This codes for CASSPGLAGEYEQHF. Filled out from reference TRBV5-4 and TRBJ2-7, the complete variable domain reads ETGVTQSPTHLIKTRGQQVTLRCSSQSGHNTVSWYQQALGQGPQFIFQYYREEENGRGNFPPRFSGLQFPNYSSELNVNALELDDSALYLCASSPGLAGEYEQHFGPGTRLTVT.

This chain joins TRBV5-5 and TRBJ1-1, with TRBD1 as a possible D gene (6 bases). CDR1 SGHKS and CDR2 YYEKEE come from the germline V gene (reference sequence). The CDR3 spans 14 residues. Trimming took off 2 bases at V and 3 bases at J, with 11 bases between the two ends. The CDR3 region is CASSFGGHDTEAFF. In nucleotides, the CDR3 is TGTGCCAGCAGCTTCGGGGGGCACGACACTGAAGCTTTCTTT. Filled out from reference TRBV5-5 and TRBJ1-1, the complete variable domain reads DAGVTQSPTHLIKTRGQQVTLRCSPISGHKSVSWYQQVLGQGPQFIFQYYEKEERGRGNFPDRFSARQFPNYSSELNVNALLLGDSALYLCASSFGGHDTEAFFGQGTRLTVV.

Turning to this clonotype: Its ends do not fully match the called genes, so a read error is possible. As DNA, the CDR3 is TGCAGTGCTAGCCGAGACAGGAGTTCTAGCAAACAGCCCCAGCATTTT. Its protein is CSASRDRSSSKQPQHF. This chain uses TRBV20-1 with TRBJ1-5, with a possible D match to TRBD1 (6 bases). The CDR3 sequence is 16 residues long. Germline CDR1 reads DFQATT; CDR2 reads SNEGSKA (reference sequence).

This clonotype has only one observation. One end of the junction is discordant with germline, which a read error may explain. The genes are TRBV4-3 and TRBJ2-1; 9 bases agree with TRBD2. The CDR3 length is 16 residues. Germline assignment: CDR1 LGHNA and CDR2 YSLEER. CDR3 DNA: TGCGCCAGCGGCCAAGATCGGACTAGCGAGTACAATGAGCAGTTCTTC. Residues: CASGQDRTSEYNEQFF.

In its sample, this clonotype was seen many times. This chain joins TRBV20-1 and TRBJ2-7, with D unclear. Germline V lookup: CDR1 DFQATT, CDR2 SNEGSKA (reference sequence). This CDR3 region has 13 residues. V was pared by 3 bases and J by 4 bases, with 13 bases between. In DNA form, the CDR3 reads TGCAGTGCTAGGACGCCCGGAAGATACGAGCAGTACTTC. Encoded protein: CSARTPGRYEQYF.

Concerning this clonotype itself: One junction end disagrees with the germline gene, perhaps due to a read error. The V gene is TRBV11-3, the J gene TRBJ2-3; D is perhaps TRBD2 (6 bases). The CDR3 length is 14 residues. Germline values: CDR1 SGHNT, CDR2 YENEEA. The DNA for the CDR3 is TGTGCCAGCTGCTTAGGTTCTAGCGCAGATACGCAGTATTTT. It is translated as CASCLGSSADTQYF.

This clonotype was recorded many times. V usage is TRBV7-9 and J usage is TRBJ1-4; 7 positions agree with TRBD1. Germline lookup yields CDR1 SEHNR and CDR2 FQNEAQ (reference sequence). J lost 3 bases, V lost 10 bases, and 11 bases had no gene match. This CDR3 is built from 15 residues. CDR3 nucleotide sequence: TGTGCCACCTCCCGGGTACAGGGGTCTAATGAAAAACTGTTTTTT. This encodes CATSRVQGSNEKLFF.

The CDR3 DNA follows: TGTGCCAGCAGCCCCAGGGACAGGGGCGAGACCGGGGAGCTGTTTTTT. Protein: CASSPRDRGETGELFF. J is TRBJ2-2 and V is TRBV7-9; 10 bases agree with TRBD1. Germline CDR1 SEHNR, CDR2 FQNEAQ (reference sequence). V dropped 5 bases and J dropped 5; count of bases not matched to a gene: 8. The CDR3 covers 16 residues.

CDR3 region: CASSLPRQSPGETQYF. CDR3 bases: TGTGCCAGCAGCTTACCGAGACAGTCACCCGGAGAGACCCAGTACTTC. The rearrangement joins TRBV7-2 to TRBJ2-5; the D gene is possibly TRBD1 (5 bases). The germline CDR1 and CDR2 sequences are SGHTA and FQGNSA. Trimming pared 2 bases from V and 4 bases from J, leaving 17 bases between. This CDR3 spans 16 amino acids.

Comment on this clonotype: Just one base apart from a much larger clone, this may be a read error. The J gene is TRBJ1-1, the V gene TRBV4-1, with a possible D match to TRBD1 (6 bases). Per germline, CDR1 MGHRA and CDR2 YSYEKL. V dropped 2 bases and J dropped 2 bases, with 18 bases sitting between them. The CDR3 covers 17 residues. As DNA, the CDR3 is TGCGCCAGCAGCCAATTGACAGGACCCTCCATAAACACTGAAGCTTTCTTT. This translates into CASSQLTGPSINTEAFF.

Regarding this clonotype: A much more abundant neighbour one base away suggests this may be a read error. This rearrangement joins TRBV4-3 to TRBJ2-7, with a possible D match to TRBD2 (6 bases). This CDR3 has 15 residues. V lost 1 base and J lost 12, with 22 bases in between. CDR1 is LGHNA, CDR2 YSLEER, per germline. The CDR3: CASSQGFQTTGVRYF. Written as DNA, the CDR3 is TGCGCCAGCAGCCAAGGATTCCAGACTACGGGGGTGCGGTACTTC.

This clonotype was detected ten times or more. J is TRBJ2-3 and V is TRBV7-8; 7 nucleotides agree with TRBD1. Per germline, CDR1 SGHVS and CDR2 FQNEAQ. The CDR3 covers 16 residues. V lost 4 bases, J lost 0 bases, and 7 bases stayed unmatched. The chain's CDR3 is CASSYGQEDSTDTQYF. CDR3 DNA: TGTGCCAGCAGCTACGGACAGGAAGATAGCACAGATACGCAGTATTTT.

There are a few counts of this clonotype. The genes are TRBV7-9 and TRBJ2-7; possible D gene TRBD2, 6 bases. The V gene lost 1 base and the J gene lost 7 bases, with 14 bases spanning the gap. Germline V gene data show CDR1 as SEHNR and CDR2 as FQNEAQ (reference sequence). The CDR3 consists of 14 residues. The CDR3 region is CASSLGGMRMEQYF. CDR3 coding DNA: TGTGCCAGCAGCTTAGGCGGGATGAGAATGGAGCAGTACTTC.

The gene calls are TRBV28 and TRBJ1-6; D gene uncertain. Trimming took off 3 bases at V and 8 bases at J, with 8 bases between the two ends. The CDR3 covers 13 residues. Per germline, CDR1 MDHEN and CDR2 SYDVKM. CDR3 DNA sequence: TGTGCCAGCAGTTTCCGGACGGATTCACCCCTCCACTTT. It is translated as CASSFRTDSPLHF.

This clonotype was seen only a few times. This rearrangement joins TRBV14 to TRBJ2-1, with 12 bases fitting TRBD2. CDR1 is SGHDN and CDR2 is FVKESK in the germline V gene. With 2 bases clipped from V and 6 bases from J, the junction kept 5 bases outside the gene matches. The CDR3 runs to 16 residues. In nucleotides, the CDR3 is TGTGCCAGCAGCCAACTAGCGGGGGGGCTGGCCAATGAGCAGTTCTTC. This translates into CASSQLAGGLANEQFF.

CDR3 sequence (DNA): TGTGCCAGCAGCTTAGCGACGGGGACGGGGGAGCAGTACTTC. Translated: CASSLATGTGEQYF. The rearrangement links TRBV7-9 to TRBJ2-7, with D perhaps TRBD1 or TRBD2 (5 bases each). Germline values: CDR1 SEHNR, CDR2 FQNEAQ (reference sequence). Trimming left V 0 bases short and J 7 bases short, with 13 bases between. This CDR3 region has 14 residues.

The J gene is TRBJ2-3, the V gene TRBV11-2, with TRBD2 matching over 13 bases. The CDR3 consists of 15 residues. Per the germline V gene, CDR1 is SGHAT and CDR2 is FQNNGV. V trimming: 9 bases; J trimming: 2 bases; junction bases outside the gene matches: 5. CDR3 DNA sequence: TGTGCCAGTGGGACTAGCGGGATCCCCACAGATACGCAGTATTTT. Its protein product is CASGTSGIPTDTQYF.

This clonotype has a count of ten or more. The chain carries TRBV6-6 and TRBJ2-3; 7 bases are a match to TRBD2. CDR1 and CDR2 (germline): MNHNY, SVGAGI (reference sequence). Trimming removed 2 bases from V and 0 bases from J; junction bases left unmatched: 8. The CDR3 runs 17 residues. Here the CDR3 DNA reads TGTGCCAGCAGTTACACAGCATTAGCGGGCAGCACAGATACGCAGTATTTT. As protein: CASSYTALAGSTDTQYF.

Of note for this clonotype: An end of the junction does not agree with germline; a read error may underlie this. This chain connects TRBV29-1 to TRBJ2-7, with D tentatively TRBD2 (6 bases). The CDR3 loop spans 12 amino acids. Germline V lookup: CDR1 SQVTM, CDR2 ANQGSEA. CDR3 nucleotides: TGCAGCGCTGAAGATAATGGGAGGGAGCAGTACTTC. Protein sequence: CSAEDNGREQYF.